This T cell receptor (beta chain) was found in a study of cytomegalovirus exposure and HLA in healthy donors. Primers included in the PCR were 60 Vbeta and 13 Jbeta primers. Measured with immunoSEQ multiplex PCR; TCRdb has only the in-frame clones, and not every one. The listing contains just over 200,000 clones. Trimming took 6 bases from V and 6 from J; bases not matched to a gene: 16. This CDR3 comprises 16 residues. Germline CDR1 is SEHNR and CDR2 is FQNEAQ (reference sequence). Regarding this clone: Antigen specificity is unknown.

Study results and caveats: TCR beta chain V- and J-gene trimming was linked, in a later analysis, to a missense variant in DCLRE1C.

This TCR derives from a girl under 10 years old in good health and CMV-seropositive. The chain carries TRBV7-9 and TRBJ1-2, with 7 bases identical to TRBD1. The specimen was PBMCs. CDR3 DNA: TGTGCCAGCAGACGACCCGCCCATACAGGGGCCGATGGCTACACCTTC. Translated, it gives CASRRPAHTGADGYTF. The entire variable domain, with the rest obtained from reference TRBV7-9 and TRBJ1-2, is as follows: DTGVSQNPRHKITKRGQNVTFRCDPISEHNRLYWYRQTLGQGPEFLTYFQNEAQLEKSRLLSDRFSAERPKGSFSTLEIQRTEQGDSAMYLCASRRPAHTGADGYTFGSGTRLTVV.